This record covers a single T cell receptor beta chain. What it binds is unknown. Other DNA sequences in the same sample also yield this CDR3. Trimming removed 4 bases from V and 4 bases from J, with 6 bases in between. CDR3 length equals 12 residues. Germline V gives CDR1 MNHEY, CDR2 SVGAGI. The investigators reverse transcribed all of the isolated RNA, so they sequenced expressed TCRB transcripts. Only in-frame clones appear in the TCRdb table, and some are missing; sequencing was by immunoSEQ multiplex PCR. The profile covers hundreds of thousands of clones, with about 14% appearing a single time and 0.03% to 0.04% taken by the ten largest. These data are taken from a study of beta chain features in type 1 diabetes. The study, taken as a whole, reports: The similarity of naive, central memory and Treg TCRB repertoires appeared greater among patients than among healthy donors. There was a moderate but significant shortening of TCRB CDR3s in all four CD4+ subsets of Type 1 diabetes patients.

The rearrangement joins TRBV6-5 to TRBJ2-3; D is uncertain. The sample was naive CD4+ T cells from blood. The TCR sequence derives from a man younger than 35 with type 1 diabetes. This CDR3 reads CASSSQADTQYF. CDR3 DNA sequence: TGTGCCAGCAGTTCTCAGGCAGATACGCAGTATTTT.